The entry below describes one TCR beta chain. Its antigen is currently unknown. The CDR3 is 12 residues long. V dropped 5 bases and J dropped 6 bases, with 10 bases sitting between them. The germline V gene has CDR1 SGDLS and CDR2 YYNGEE. This sample is part of a study of graft-versus-host responses after intestinal transplantation. Study-level background: Induction with anti-thymocyte globulin, then tacrolimus and steroids for roughly 3 years, was given to all recipients.

General study results and limits: Circulating GvH clone levels at their peak were associated with HvG declines (early post-transplant).

The repertoire was sequenced with immunoSEQ multiplex PCR; TCRdb's copy has only in-frame clones and lacks some. The repertoire holds tens of thousands of clones, with around 89% as singletons. The clonotype was recovered from a human donor who received an intestinal transplant. The material sequenced was unstimulated CD8+ T cells sorted from spleen or lymph node cells, taken before intestinal transplant. This chain connects TRBV9 to TRBJ2-3; D unclear. The CDR3 DNA sequence: TGTGCCAGCAGTACCTCCGGGGATACGCAGTATTTT. It yields the protein CASSTSGDTQYF.